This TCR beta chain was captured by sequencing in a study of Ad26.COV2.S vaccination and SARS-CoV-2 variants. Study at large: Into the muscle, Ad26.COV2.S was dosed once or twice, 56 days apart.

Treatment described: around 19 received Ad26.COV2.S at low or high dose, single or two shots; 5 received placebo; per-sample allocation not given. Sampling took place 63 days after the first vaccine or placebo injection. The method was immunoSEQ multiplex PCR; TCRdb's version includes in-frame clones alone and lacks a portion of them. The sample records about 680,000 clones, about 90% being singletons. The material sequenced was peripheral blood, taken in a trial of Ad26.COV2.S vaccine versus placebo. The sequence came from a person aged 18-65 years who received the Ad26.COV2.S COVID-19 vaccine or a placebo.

CDR3 in amino acids: CASSELGGYYNSPLHF. The CDR3 DNA follows: TGTGCCAGCAGTGAACTGGGGGGTTATTATAATTCACCCCTCCACTTT. The rearrangement links TRBV6-1 to TRBJ1-6, with D tentatively TRBD1 (5 bases). The V gene's germline CDR1 is MNHNS and CDR2 SASEGT. The CDR3 is 16 residues long. V was clipped by 2 bases and J by 4 bases, with 12 bases between them.